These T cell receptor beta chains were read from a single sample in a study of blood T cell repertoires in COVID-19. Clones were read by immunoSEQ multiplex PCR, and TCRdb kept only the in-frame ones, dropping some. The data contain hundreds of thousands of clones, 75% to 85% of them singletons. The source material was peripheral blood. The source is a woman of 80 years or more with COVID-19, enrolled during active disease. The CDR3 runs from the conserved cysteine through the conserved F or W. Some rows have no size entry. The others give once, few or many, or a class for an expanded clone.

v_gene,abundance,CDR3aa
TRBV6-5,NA,CARGRTTLHF
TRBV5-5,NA,CASSSQGQETQYF
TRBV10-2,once,CASRDTTTYGYTF
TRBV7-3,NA,CASGKAADKRAEQFF
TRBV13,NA,CASSFTTSGEETQYF
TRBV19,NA,CASSPDSAYNEQFF
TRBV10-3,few,CAISGGQFNTEAFF
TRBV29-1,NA,CSVEGLEGYRDTQYF
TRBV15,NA,CATSRRTGDGYTF
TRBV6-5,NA,CASRRRQIEETQYF
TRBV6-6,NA,CASRGGDYGYTF
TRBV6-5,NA,CASSLSGLSGNTIYF
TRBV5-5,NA,CASSLVGTGGLETQYF
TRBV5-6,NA,CASSPGKDRYTF
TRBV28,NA,CASSLERGPPPTF
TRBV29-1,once,CSVEGTATNEKLFF
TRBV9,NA,CASSLRAGAGANVLTF
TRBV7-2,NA,CASATGRGTREAFF
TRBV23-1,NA,CASSPTTGEGGTDTQYF
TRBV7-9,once,CASSLGEKQYF
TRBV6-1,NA,CASSVRQGGRDQPQHF
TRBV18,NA,CASSEQGAQPQHF
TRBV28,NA,CASDSRGAEAFF
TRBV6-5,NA,CASSYRLNEKLFF
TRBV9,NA,CASSPAPTSGGAGAERNTQYF
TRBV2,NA,CASRPDSPNTGELFF
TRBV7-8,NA,CASSFEGGISTDTQYF
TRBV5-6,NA,CASSLGTGRNGELFF
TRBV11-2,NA,CASSFDRGRITEAFF
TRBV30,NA,CAYRQNSNQPQHF
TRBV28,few,CASSPPRTNYGYTF
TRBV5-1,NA,CASSFTGGNSYEQYF
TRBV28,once,CASSLMATEAFF
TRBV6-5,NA,CATLAGVTDTQYF
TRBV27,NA,CASSSSLAQGDYGYTF
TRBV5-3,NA,CARSQHPRGRPYGYTF
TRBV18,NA,CASSPGQGETQYF
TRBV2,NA,CASNGQTAMNTEAFF
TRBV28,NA,CASSFIGSSYNSPLHF
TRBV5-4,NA,CASSHPIRGEQYF
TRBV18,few,CASSPQDRVYGYTF
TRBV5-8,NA,CASSRPSGRGETQYF
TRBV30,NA,CAWSTGLFGYTF
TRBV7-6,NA,CASSPTGGSRTGELFF
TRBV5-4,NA,CASSLATVYNEQFF
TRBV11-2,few,CASSLGTRQGDEKLFF
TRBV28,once,CASSPRTSRNEQFF
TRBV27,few,CASSSGTGDISPLHF
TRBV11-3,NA,CASIGRGGRTRNQPQHF
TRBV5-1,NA,CASSLSVQETQYF
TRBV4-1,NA,CASSQVARTEQYF
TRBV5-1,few,CASSLGGAKDGYTF
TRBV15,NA,CATSRDQPRGGQGQFYGYTF
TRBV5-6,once,CASSFWGEGTGELFF
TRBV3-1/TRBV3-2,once,CASSLVPGQSNQPQHF
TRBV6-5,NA,CASSLTGDYGYTF
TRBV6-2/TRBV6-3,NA,CASSYRSRAPSYEQYF
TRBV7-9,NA,CASSLGTGFGYTF
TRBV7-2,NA,CASSPLAGVETQYF
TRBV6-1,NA,CASSETGTGTYEQYF